Each of the 2 T cell receptor beta chains below was sequenced from the same sample in a study of blood T cell repertoires in COVID-19. The method was immunoSEQ multiplex PCR; TCRdb's version includes in-frame clones alone and lacks a portion of them. Counted here are some 43,000 clones, over 70% occurring once; the ten biggest clones make up under 25%. The source material was peripheral blood. The receptor source for this set is a woman aged 55-69 years with acute or convalescent COVID-19.

This clone has just a few counts. At one end the junction does not follow the germline gene, possibly because of a read error. The chain is built from TRBV10-3 and TRBJ1-2; TRBD1 matches 7 bases. The V gene's germline CDR1 is ENHRY and CDR2 SYGVKD. The CDR3 runs 14 residues. The chain's CDR3 is CAISDGTAHRGFTF. The CDR3 DNA follows: TGTGCCATCAGTGATGGGACAGCCCATCGGGGCTTCACCTTC.

Here the CDR3 reads CASSNGQVSGNTIYF. As DNA, the CDR3 is TGTGCCAGCAGTAATGGACAGGTCTCTGGAAACACCATATATTTT. The chain recombines TRBV2 with TRBJ1-3, with 7 bases aligning to TRBD1. Trimming at V came to 5 bases and at J to 0 bases, leaving 4 bases not matched to a gene. Germline assignment: CDR1 SNHLY and CDR2 FYNNEI. The CDR3 length is 15 residues.